This T cell receptor (beta chain) was recovered during a study of cytomegalovirus exposure and HLA in healthy donors. The primer mix had 60 Vbeta and 13 Jbeta primers. Data came from immunoSEQ multiplex PCR; TCRdb stores just in-frame clones and leaves some out. The table shows over 150,000 clones, with 71% occurring only once. This clonotype was sampled from a woman in her twenties or thirties in good health and CMV-seronegative. Sequencing was carried out using PBMCs.

Here the CDR3 DNA reads TGTGCCACCAGCAGAGATATTGAAGCTTTCTTT. Translation gives CATSRDIEAFF. The chain joins TRBV15 to TRBJ1-1; D is uncertain. V lost 0 bases to trimming and J lost 7 bases, with 3 bases between them. CDR1 and CDR2 (germline): LNHNV, YYDKDF (reference sequence). This CDR3 spans 11 amino acids.